This T cell receptor (beta chain) was sequenced during a study of beta chain features in type 1 diabetes listed by TCRdb under 2018. As for the study more broadly: Patients and healthy donors did not differ in mean age, gender distribution, total cell number or subset yield. A total of around 110,000,000 sorted cells were examined across all samples, and RNA yield correlated strongly with the number of cells per subset. The study compared TCRB repertoires of sorted circulating CD4+ T cell subsets between recently diagnosed type 1 diabetes patients and matched healthy donors. Naive and central memory subsets were obtained from all 30 or so donors, but regulatory and stem cell-like memory subsets were isolated from only 8 patients and roughly 8 healthy donors. Summary of the overall study and its limitations: In all four CD4+ subsets, TCRB CDR3 length was moderately but significantly shorter in type 1 diabetes patients. Because the HLA sub-analyses included only small numbers of individuals, any influence of HLA type on TCRB rearrangement was left unresolved. Naive, central memory and regulatory TCRB repertoires appeared more similar among patients than among healthy donors. Shorter templates might have been favored by PCR, but patient and control samples were amplified and corrected together, so both groups would have been affected equally by any skew. At VDJ recombination sites, type 1 diabetes patients had fewer insertions and more deleted nucleotides, which implies abnormalities in thymic rearrangement. Because cDNA was sequenced instead of genomic DNA, highly expressing activated cells could be over-represented, though the groups showed no difference in activation or CD3 levels.

The entire isolated RNA was reverse transcribed using the High Capacity cDNA Reverse Transcription Kit, and thus expressed TCRB transcripts were sequenced. Naive, central memory and regulatory T cell samples underwent deep immunoSEQ sequencing, averaging about 3.57 million total reads per sample. After sorted cells were lysed in RLT buffer, RNA was extracted with DNase-treated RNeasy Micro or Mini kits, with the choice depending on cell number. Each cell subset was processed separately to prevent cross-contamination, with patient and healthy donor samples processed together. The immunoSEQ multiplex PCR was used to amplify TCRB sequences from cDNA, yielding 87-bp fragments that span the CDR3 region. Sequencing of the amplicons was performed on the Illumina HiSeq platform. On the study's bioinformatics: PCR bias was computationally corrected using synthetic template baselines, reads within Hamming distance 2 were collapsed, and singletons that could not be merged were discarded. Reads were aligned to IMGT to assign V, D and J genes, CDR3 length, and insertions or deletions at six rearrangement sites. Within each subset, clonotype counts were normalized to sorted cell number, after which true diversity and Gini coefficients were computed with the tcR R package. Repertoire sharing was quantified using the overlap coefficient calculated on TCRB nucleotide sequences. TCRdb took this table from immuneACCESS and kept in-frame rearrangements with V and J called. Such tables lack part of the clones; where checked against another copy, unresolved V genes explain under half of the gap, and the rest is unexplained. The V and J calls and clone size were taken over from that table, and D and trimming were inferred from the DNA. Across this sample there are 300,000 to 350,000 clones, with less than 9.5% seen only once. Roughly 0.44% of the sample belongs to the ten largest clones.

Of note for this clone: The specificity of this receptor is unknown. There are no base qualities to consult, and no much larger clone falls within one base.

A single peripheral blood draw of roughly 0.11 L on average was collected from each donor into heparinised tubes. A BD FACSAria II and a panel including CD45RO, CCR7, CD25, CD127, CD95 and CD27 were used to sort naive, central memory, regulatory and stem cell-like memory CD4+ T cells. All sorted populations exceeded 95% purity. PBMCs were isolated immediately by Lymphoprep density gradient centrifugation and stained directly without culture. To minimize batch effects, samples were stained and sorted in pairs, one healthy donor with one patient per experiment. For CDR1 and CDR2, the germline V gene (reference sequence) lists SGHNT and YYREEE. The germline ends are 14 bases apart after V is trimmed by 5 bases and J by 0 bases. The CDR3 runs 15 amino acids, cysteine and phenylalanine included. Kept here is only the CDR3 DNA, which spans 45 bases and is read in frame from base 1.

The clonotype comes from a woman in her late teens or twenties in good health. The sequence joins TRBV5-4 to TRBJ1-2; confidence is insufficient to name the D gene. Sequencing was carried out using central memory CD4+ T cells from blood. The CDR3 reads as follows: CASSWKERANYGYTF. The DNA sequence is TGTGCCAGCAGTTGGAAAGAGAGAGCTAACTATGGCTACACCTTC.